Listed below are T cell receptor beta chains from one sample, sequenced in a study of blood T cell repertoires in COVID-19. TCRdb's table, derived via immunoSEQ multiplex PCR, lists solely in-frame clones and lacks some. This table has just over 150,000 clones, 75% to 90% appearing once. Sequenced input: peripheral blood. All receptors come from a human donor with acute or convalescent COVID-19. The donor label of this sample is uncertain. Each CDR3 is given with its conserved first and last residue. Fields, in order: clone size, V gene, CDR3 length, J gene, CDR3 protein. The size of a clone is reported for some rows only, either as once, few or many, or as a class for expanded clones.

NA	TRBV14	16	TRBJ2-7	CASSHYSGGRIYEQYF
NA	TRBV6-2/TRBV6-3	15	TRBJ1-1	CASSYRTGRDTEAFF
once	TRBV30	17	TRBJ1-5	CAWSRGRTHYSNQPQHF
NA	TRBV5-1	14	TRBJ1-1	CASSFAQGDTEAFF
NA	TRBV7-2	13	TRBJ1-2	CASNPAAVYGYTF
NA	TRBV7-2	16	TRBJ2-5	CASSLVASGGGETQYF
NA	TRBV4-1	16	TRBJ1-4	CASSQGPGQGNEKLFF
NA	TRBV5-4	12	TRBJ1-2	CASSLTGLGYTF
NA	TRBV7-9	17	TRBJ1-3	CASTGTGAGSSGNTIYF
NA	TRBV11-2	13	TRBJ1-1	CASSFVENTEAFF
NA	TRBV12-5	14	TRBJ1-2	CASGLLAGGYGYTF
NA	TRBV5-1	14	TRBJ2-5	CASSYGRGQETQYF
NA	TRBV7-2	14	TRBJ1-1	CASSPRGVRTEAFF
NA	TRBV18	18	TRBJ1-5	CASSPVGHTIYSNQPQHF
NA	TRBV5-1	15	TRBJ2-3	CASSLDRRGTDTQYF
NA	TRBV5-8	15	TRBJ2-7	CASSLGLARSYEQYF
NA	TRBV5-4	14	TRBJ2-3	CASSLGAGADTQYF
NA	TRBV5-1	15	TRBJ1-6	CASSLGAGGGSPLHF
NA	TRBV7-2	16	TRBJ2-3	CASSFSERGGLDTQYF
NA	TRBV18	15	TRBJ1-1	CASSPLRAEGSEAFF
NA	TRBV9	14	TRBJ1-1	CASSVETGATQAFF
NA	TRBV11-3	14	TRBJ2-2	CASSLGGFAGELFF
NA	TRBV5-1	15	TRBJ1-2	CASSLALGTGHGYTF
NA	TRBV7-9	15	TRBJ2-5	CASSLEGGRPETQYF
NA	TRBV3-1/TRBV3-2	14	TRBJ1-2	CASSQGQFNYGYTF
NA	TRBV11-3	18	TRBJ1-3	CASSLDFPSIHSGNTIYF